A selection of T cell receptor beta chains follows, all from one sample in a study of T cell changes during pregnancy in multiple sclerosis. Data came from immunoSEQ multiplex PCR; TCRdb stores just in-frame clones and leaves some out. The sample includes around 34,000 clones, around 90% of them seen just once. Source: CD8+ T cells from peripheral blood mononuclear cells, taken after pregnancy. These receptors were obtained from a female donor with multiple sclerosis, enrolled in a pregnancy study. The CDR3 runs from the conserved cysteine through the conserved F or W. The order of the fields is CDR3 length, J gene, D gene, V gene, clone size, CDR3 DNA, CDR3 protein. A D gene is named only where the DNA matches it firmly. The size field is filled for only some rows; it gives once, few, many or a size class.

CDR3 length: 16
J gene: TRBJ1-1
D gene: NA
V gene: TRBV4-3
clone size: NA
CDR3 DNA: TGCGCCAGCAGCCAAGATTGGGCCCAGGGGAACACTGAAGCTTTCTTT
CDR3 protein: CASSQDWAQGNTEAFF

CDR3 length: 14
J gene: TRBJ1-1
D gene: NA
V gene: TRBV25-1
clone size: NA
CDR3 DNA: TGTGCCAGCAGTGAATTGGGGGCAGAAACTGAAGCTTTCTTT
CDR3 protein: CASSELGAETEAFF

CDR3 length: 21
J gene: TRBJ2-5
D gene: NA
V gene: TRBV7-7
clone size: NA
CDR3 DNA: TGTGCCAGCAGCTACGGGACAGGGGAACCCTTAGCGGGGGGCTTACAAGAGACCCAGTACTTC
CDR3 protein: CASSYGTGEPLAGGLQETQYF

CDR3 length: 12
J gene: TRBJ2-7
D gene: TRBD1
V gene: TRBV7-8
clone size: few
CDR3 DNA: TGTGCCAGCAGCATCGGACAGGGCGAGCAGTACTTC
CDR3 protein: CASSIGQGEQYF

CDR3 length: 17
J gene: TRBJ2-3
D gene: TRBD2
V gene: TRBV2
clone size: NA
CDR3 DNA: TGTGCCAGCACCAAAAGGGGACTAGCGGGGGACACAGATACGCAGTATTTT
CDR3 protein: CASTKRGLAGDTDTQYF

CDR3 length: 15
J gene: TRBJ1-5
D gene: TRBD1
V gene: TRBV27
clone size: NA
CDR3 DNA: TGTGCCAGCAGCTTATGGGGACAGGGTAATCAGCCCCAGCATTTT
CDR3 protein: CASSLWGQGNQPQHF

CDR3 length: 17
J gene: TRBJ2-3
D gene: TRBD2
V gene: TRBV19
clone size: NA
CDR3 DNA: TGTGCCAGTAGTGGGAATTTGGGGGGGGTACCCACAGATACGCAGTATTTT
CDR3 protein: CASSGNLGGVPTDTQYF

CDR3 length: 15
J gene: TRBJ2-4
D gene: NA
V gene: TRBV13
clone size: NA
CDR3 DNA: TGTGCCAGCAGCCCCCAGGGCCGATCCAAGGACATTCAGTACTTC
CDR3 protein: CASSPQGRSKDIQYF

CDR3 length: 16
J gene: TRBJ1-1
D gene: TRBD1
V gene: TRBV14
clone size: once
CDR3 DNA: TGTGCCAGCAGCGTTACAGGGGGCTCACCGAACACTGAAGCTTTCTTT
CDR3 protein: CASSVTGGSPNTEAFF

CDR3 length: 17
J gene: TRBJ2-2
D gene: NA
V gene: TRBV9
clone size: NA
CDR3 DNA: TGTGCCAGCAGCGTAGGGGGTAGCGGACCCAACACCGGGGAGCTGTTTTTT
CDR3 protein: CASSVGGSGPNTGELFF

CDR3 length: 16
J gene: TRBJ2-5
D gene: TRBD2
V gene: TRBV29-1
clone size: NA
CDR3 DNA: TGCAGCGTTGAACGAGATCTAGCGGGGGACTACGAGACCCAGTACTTC
CDR3 protein: CSVERDLAGDYETQYF

CDR3 length: 18
J gene: TRBJ1-1
D gene: TRBD1
V gene: TRBV29-1
clone size: NA
CDR3 DNA: TGCAGCGTTCTACGGGACAGGGGACTCGGGCTTCGGAACACTGAAGCTTTCTTT
CDR3 protein: CSVLRDRGLGLRNTEAFF

CDR3 length: 14
J gene: TRBJ1-1
D gene: NA
V gene: TRBV5-1
clone size: few
CDR3 DNA: TGCGCCAGCAGCTTGGCCCTGGCCCCAGATGAAGCTTTCTTT
CDR3 protein: CASSLALAPDEAFF

CDR3 length: 14
J gene: TRBJ2-7
D gene: TRBD1
V gene: TRBV15
clone size: NA
CDR3 DNA: TGTGCCACCAGCGGGACAGGGCTTTCCTACGAGCAGTACTTC
CDR3 protein: CATSGTGLSYEQYF

CDR3 length: 13
J gene: TRBJ2-3
D gene: NA
V gene: TRBV9
clone size: NA
CDR3 DNA: TGTGCCAGCAGCGTAGGAGGCACAGATACGCAGTATTTT
CDR3 protein: CASSVGGTDTQYF

CDR3 length: 14
J gene: TRBJ1-2
D gene: TRBD1
V gene: TRBV9
clone size: once
CDR3 DNA: TGTGCCAGCAGCGCTGGGACAGGGAACTATGGCTACACCTTC
CDR3 protein: CASSAGTGNYGYTF

CDR3 length: 14
J gene: TRBJ1-1
D gene: NA
V gene: TRBV6-1
clone size: NA
CDR3 DNA: TGTGCCAGCAGTGAAGTACCGGTGAACACTGAAGCTTTCTTT
CDR3 protein: CASSEVPVNTEAFF

CDR3 length: 13
J gene: TRBJ2-7
D gene: NA
V gene: TRBV5-6
clone size: NA
CDR3 DNA: TGTGCCAGCAGCTTCGCAGGGGACTACGAGCAGTACTTC
CDR3 protein: CASSFAGDYEQYF

CDR3 length: 16
J gene: TRBJ2-1
D gene: TRBD1
V gene: TRBV9
clone size: few
CDR3 DNA: TGTGCCAGCAGCGTAGAGGGGGACAGGGTTTACAATGAGCAGTTCTTC
CDR3 protein: CASSVEGDRVYNEQFF

CDR3 length: 13
J gene: TRBJ1-1
D gene: NA
V gene: TRBV6-4
clone size: NA
CDR3 DNA: TGTGCCAGCAGTGCGGGGGTGAGGACTGAAGCTTTCTTT
CDR3 protein: CASSAGVRTEAFF

CDR3 length: 13
J gene: TRBJ2-7
D gene: NA
V gene: TRBV27
clone size: once
CDR3 DNA: TGTGCCAGCAGTTCCGGGTTATCCTACGAGCAGTACTTC
CDR3 protein: CASSSGLSYEQYF

CDR3 length: 14
J gene: TRBJ1-2
D gene: TRBD1
V gene: TRBV15
clone size: NA
CDR3 DNA: TGTGCCACCAGCAGAGAAACAGGGGGGAACGGCTACACCTTC
CDR3 protein: CATSRETGGNGYTF

CDR3 length: 14
J gene: TRBJ2-7
D gene: TRBD2
V gene: TRBV11-2
clone size: NA
CDR3 DNA: TGTGCCAGCAGCTTACTAGCGGGGATCGCCGAGCAGTACTTC
CDR3 protein: CASSLLAGIAEQYF

CDR3 length: 16
J gene: TRBJ2-1
D gene: NA
V gene: TRBV15
clone size: NA
CDR3 DNA: TGTGCCACCAGCAGAGTCCGGGGGTCGGGAAGCAATGAGCAGTTCTTC
CDR3 protein: CATSRVRGSGSNEQFF